This T cell receptor (beta chain) came from a study of blood T cell repertoires in COVID-19. For the study at large: Samples came from the United States, Italy and Spain, spanning acute and convalescent COVID-19.

In the original processing: By means of reference gene primer amplification, nucleated cell counts were estimated. TCRdb's copy holds only in-frame clones and misses some; the assay was immunoSEQ multiplex PCR. V and J calls and clone size come straight from that table; D and trimming were deduced from the DNA. Of about 120,000 clones listed, roughly 85% are singletons. V trimming: 6 bases; J trimming: 4 bases; junction bases outside the gene matches: 8. The germline gives CDR1 SQVTM, CDR2 ANQGSEA. There are 13 residues in the CDR3. The chain links TRBV29-1 to TRBJ2-5; TRBD1 matches at 7 bases. Sequencing was carried out using peripheral blood. The clonotype comes from a man aged 40-49 years with acute or convalescent COVID-19. The CDR3 loop reads CSVVVTGRETQYF. For the CDR3, the DNA is TGCAGCGTCGTGGTGACAGGGAGAGAGACCCAGTACTTC. The full variable domain, with the rest looked up from reference TRBV29-1 and TRBJ2-5, is SAVISQKPSRDICQRGTSLTIQCQVDSQVTMMFWYRQQPGQSLTLIATANQGSEATYESGFVIDKFPISRPNLTFSTLTVSNMSPEDSSIYLCSVVVTGRETQYFGPGTRLLVL.